The T cell receptor beta chain described here comes from a study of T-cell memory formation after mild COVID-19. This clonotype was counted between two and nine times. After 5'RACE with constant-segment primers, TCR alpha and TCR beta cDNA libraries carrying sample barcodes and UMIs were obtained. MiXCR, applied by TCRdb to the 5' RACE reads, yields one record per CDR3 protein. The sample comprises 170,000 or so distinct CDR3 sequences, about a fifth of which are singletons, and about 23% rests with the top ten. The clonotype was recovered from an adult woman who had mild COVID-19 (a few samples of this study predate the infection). Cell type and time point are not known. Sequencing used PBMCs or a T cell subset sorted from them (not recorded which).

The DNA for the CDR3 is TGTGCCAGTAGTATAGGAACAGGGAATGCTGATGGCTACACCTTC. Its protein product is CASSIGTGNADGYTF. The gene calls are TRBV19 and TRBJ1-2; maybe TRBD1 (6 bases). Looked up from germline, CDR1 is LNHDA and CDR2 is SQIVND (reference sequence). The CDR3 consists of 15 residues. V dropped 1 base and J dropped 6 bases, with 15 bases sitting between them. The full variable domain, rest sourced from reference TRBV19 and TRBJ1-2, is DGGITQSPKYLFRKEGQNVTLSCEQNLNHDAMYWYRQDPGQGLRLIYYSQIVNDFQKGDIAEGYSVSREKKESFPLTVTSAQKNPTAFYLCASSIGTGNADGYTFGSGTRLTVV.